A selection of T cell receptor beta chains follows, all from one sample in a study of blood T cell repertoires in COVID-19. Sequencing was performed with immunoSEQ multiplex PCR; in TCRdb, only in-frame clones are kept and a portion is missing. The table includes about 480,000 clones, 85% to 90% detected once. Sequencing was carried out using PBMCs or T cells enriched from blood (not recorded which). These receptors all stem from a woman in her thirties or forties who had recovered from COVID-19. Each CDR3 is given without its conserved first and last residue. A D gene is named only where the DNA matches it firmly. Expanded clones are given a class, and other clones once, few, many or no size at all.

cdr3_aa: ASSVVGLAGHGELF
j_call: TRBJ2-2
clone_size: NA
cdr3_length: 14
v_call: TRBV9
d_call: TRBD2

cdr3_aa: ASSYSIRVGEY
j_call: TRBJ2-7
clone_size: NA
cdr3_length: 11
v_call: TRBV6-5
d_call: NA

cdr3_aa: ASSDGPSGRTEAF
j_call: TRBJ1-1
clone_size: NA
cdr3_length: 13
v_call: TRBV6-4
d_call: NA

cdr3_aa: ASSLGTGPYEQY
j_call: TRBJ2-7
clone_size: NA
cdr3_length: 12
v_call: TRBV11-3
d_call: TRBD1

cdr3_aa: ASSLTRVGEQY
j_call: TRBJ2-7
clone_size: NA
cdr3_length: 11
v_call: TRBV6-5
d_call: NA

cdr3_aa: SVAGRNQPQH
j_call: TRBJ1-5
clone_size: NA
cdr3_length: 10
v_call: TRBV29-1
d_call: NA

cdr3_aa: AISERAGDTGELF
j_call: TRBJ2-2
clone_size: NA
cdr3_length: 13
v_call: TRBV10-3
d_call: NA

cdr3_aa: ASSPTPPGQGDNEQF
j_call: TRBJ2-1
clone_size: few
cdr3_length: 15
v_call: TRBV27
d_call: TRBD1

cdr3_aa: ASSQERTPRRGYT
j_call: TRBJ1-2
clone_size: few
cdr3_length: 13
v_call: TRBV4-3
d_call: NA

cdr3_aa: ASSLDRGTLNT
j_call: TRBJ1-2
clone_size: NA
cdr3_length: 11
v_call: TRBV5-4
d_call: TRBD1

cdr3_aa: ASSSSLTGQTATNEKLF
j_call: TRBJ1-4
clone_size: NA
cdr3_length: 17
v_call: TRBV7-8
d_call: TRBD1

cdr3_aa: ASSLGATFNYGYT
j_call: TRBJ1-2
clone_size: NA
cdr3_length: 13
v_call: TRBV5-1
d_call: NA

cdr3_aa: SASISSYTEAF
j_call: TRBJ1-1
clone_size: NA
cdr3_length: 11
v_call: TRBV20-1
d_call: NA

cdr3_aa: ASSYYERDQPQH
j_call: TRBJ1-5
clone_size: once
cdr3_length: 12
v_call: TRBV6-6
d_call: NA

cdr3_aa: ASSYSFRSVSYEQY
j_call: TRBJ2-7
clone_size: NA
cdr3_length: 14
v_call: TRBV6-5
d_call: NA

cdr3_aa: ASSPPSGSTDTQY
j_call: TRBJ2-3
clone_size: NA
cdr3_length: 13
v_call: TRBV5-4
d_call: TRBD2

cdr3_aa: SVGAGGRGQY
j_call: TRBJ2-7
clone_size: once
cdr3_length: 10
v_call: TRBV29-1
d_call: TRBD1